This entry is about one T cell receptor (beta chain). What it binds is not known. The data are from a study of CD4+ T cells in melanoma. Clones were read by immunoSEQ multiplex PCR, and TCRdb kept only the in-frame ones, dropping some. This sample yields about 140,000 clones, of which approximately 91% are seen a single time; 1.5% to 1.7% belongs to the top ten. Findings of the study overall: A reported correlation linked neoantigen-specific CD4+ T cells to CD8+, macrophage and B cell function.

The CDR3 length is 14 residues. The V end lost 6 bases, the J end lost 3 bases, and 14 bases lay between the germline ends. The V gene's germline CDR1 is KGHSH and CDR2 LQKENI. The sequence came from a human donor with melanoma. The genes are TRBV18 and TRBJ1-2; D not certain. This CDR3 reads CASSLPGPHYGYTF. DNA for the CDR3: TGTGCCAGCTCCCTCCCCGGGCCTCACTATGGCTACACCTTC.